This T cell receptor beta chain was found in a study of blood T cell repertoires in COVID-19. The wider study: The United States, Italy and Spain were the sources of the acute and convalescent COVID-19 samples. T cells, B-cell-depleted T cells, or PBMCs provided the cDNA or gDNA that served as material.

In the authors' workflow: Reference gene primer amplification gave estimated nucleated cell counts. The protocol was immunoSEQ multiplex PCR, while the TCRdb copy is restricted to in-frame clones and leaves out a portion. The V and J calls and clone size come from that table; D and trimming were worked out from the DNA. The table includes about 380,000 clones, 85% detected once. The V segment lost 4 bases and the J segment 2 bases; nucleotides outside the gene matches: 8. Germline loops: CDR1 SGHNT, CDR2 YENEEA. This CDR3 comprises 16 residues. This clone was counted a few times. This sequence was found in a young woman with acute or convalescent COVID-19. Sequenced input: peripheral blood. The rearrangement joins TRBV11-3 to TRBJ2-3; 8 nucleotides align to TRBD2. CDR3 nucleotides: TGTGCCAGCAGCTCCGGACTAGCTGAAACCACAGATACGCAGTATTTT. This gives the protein CASSSGLAETTDTQYF.